A selection of T cell receptor beta chains follows, all from one sample in a study of OX40 agonist ivuxolimab in advanced cancers. Measured with immunoSEQ multiplex PCR; TCRdb has only the in-frame clones, and not every one. The data hold about 86,000 clones, with 75% to 95% observed a single time. The sample was CD4+ or CD8+ T cells sorted from blood, taken in a trial of the OX40 agonist ivuxolimab. The receptor source for this set is an adult with an advanced solid tumor such as melanoma, head and neck, liver or kidney cancer. The CDR3 runs from the conserved cysteine through the conserved F or W. The D gene is left open where the match is weak. Size tells how often a clone was seen (once, few, many) or the class of an expanded clone, and some rows leave it out.

v_call: TRBV13; j_call: TRBJ1-4; clone_size: few; d_call: -; cdr3_aa: CASSLGGPLNEKLFF; cdr3_nt: TGTGCCAGCAGCTTAGGGGGACCGTTAAATGAAAAACTGTTTTTT
v_call: TRBV11-2; j_call: TRBJ1-1; clone_size: -; d_call: -; cdr3_aa: CASSLAPGTTEAFF; cdr3_nt: TGTGCCAGCAGCTTAGCCCCAGGGACCACTGAAGCTTTCTTT
v_call: TRBV7-3; j_call: TRBJ2-1; clone_size: -; d_call: -; cdr3_aa: CASSPVLSAYNEQFF; cdr3_nt: TGTGCCAGCAGCCCCGTCTTGTCTGCCTACAATGAGCAGTTCTTC
v_call: TRBV11-3; j_call: TRBJ1-1; clone_size: -; d_call: TRBD1; cdr3_aa: CASSLDTGGPNTEAFF; cdr3_nt: TGTGCCAGCAGCTTAGATACAGGGGGTCCCAACACTGAAGCTTTCTTT
v_call: TRBV6-5; j_call: TRBJ2-1; clone_size: -; d_call: TRBD2; cdr3_aa: CASSPGLAGPNEQFF; cdr3_nt: TGTGCCAGCAGTCCGGGACTAGCGGGGCCCAATGAGCAGTTCTTC
v_call: TRBV18; j_call: TRBJ2-7; clone_size: -; d_call: -; cdr3_aa: CASSPPGSYEQYF; cdr3_nt: TGTGCCAGCTCACCACCAGGGTCCTACGAGCAGTACTTC
v_call: TRBV9; j_call: TRBJ1-1; clone_size: -; d_call: -; cdr3_aa: CASSVAGSNTEAFF; cdr3_nt: TGTGCCAGCAGCGTCGCGGGATCCAACACTGAAGCTTTCTTT
v_call: TRBV9; j_call: TRBJ2-1; clone_size: -; d_call: -; cdr3_aa: CASSVVRHSSYNEQFF; cdr3_nt: TGTGCCAGCAGCGTAGTACGCCACTCCTCCTACAATGAGCAGTTCTTC
v_call: TRBV6-5; j_call: TRBJ2-7; clone_size: -; d_call: -; cdr3_aa: CASSYSKGYEQYF; cdr3_nt: TGTGCCAGCAGTTACTCGAAGGGCTACGAGCAGTACTTC
v_call: TRBV7-9; j_call: TRBJ2-2; clone_size: -; d_call: TRBD2; cdr3_aa: CASSPTSQAGELFF; cdr3_nt: TGTGCCAGCAGTCCGACTAGCCAAGCCGGGGAGCTGTTTTTT
v_call: TRBV4-1; j_call: TRBJ2-7; clone_size: -; d_call: TRBD2; cdr3_aa: CASSLRLAGGDEQYF; cdr3_nt: TGCGCCAGCAGCCTTAGACTAGCGGGAGGCGACGAGCAGTACTTC
v_call: TRBV6-5; j_call: TRBJ2-7; clone_size: -; d_call: TRBD2; cdr3_aa: CASSYLSGGYEQYF; cdr3_nt: TGTGCCAGCAGTTACCTCTCGGGAGGCTACGAGCAGTACTTC
v_call: TRBV5-6; j_call: TRBJ2-1; clone_size: -; d_call: -; cdr3_aa: CASRTAMYNEQFF; cdr3_nt: TGTGCCAGCAGGACAGCGATGTACAATGAGCAGTTCTTC
v_call: TRBV4-1; j_call: TRBJ2-7; clone_size: -; d_call: TRBD1; cdr3_aa: CASSLRGPIAYEQYF; cdr3_nt: TGCGCCAGCAGCCTTAGGGGGCCAATTGCCTACGAGCAGTACTTC
v_call: TRBV5-1; j_call: TRBJ2-5; clone_size: -; d_call: -; cdr3_aa: CASTGIGGYETQYF; cdr3_nt: TGCGCCAGCACAGGGATAGGAGGCTACGAGACCCAGTACTTC
v_call: TRBV19; j_call: TRBJ1-5; clone_size: few; d_call: -; cdr3_aa: CASSLRTANQPQHF; cdr3_nt: TGTGCCAGTAGTTTACGCACGGCGAATCAGCCCCAGCATTTT
v_call: TRBV9; j_call: TRBJ1-5; clone_size: -; d_call: -; cdr3_aa: CASSASAGPSNQPQHF; cdr3_nt: TGTGCCAGCAGCGCGAGCGCGGGACCGAGCAATCAGCCCCAGCATTTT
v_call: TRBV11-3; j_call: TRBJ2-3; clone_size: -; d_call: TRBD1; cdr3_aa: CASSVDRAATQYF; cdr3_nt: TGTGCCAGCAGCGTAGACAGGGCAGCTACGCAGTATTTT
v_call: TRBV29-1; j_call: TRBJ2-7; clone_size: -; d_call: -; cdr3_aa: CSVTAGGYEQYF; cdr3_nt: TGCAGCGTTACAGCCGGCGGCTACGAGCAGTACTTC
v_call: TRBV5-1; j_call: TRBJ2-1; clone_size: -; d_call: -; cdr3_aa: CASSTGSSYNEQFF; cdr3_nt: TGCGCCAGCAGTACAGGATCCTCCTACAATGAGCAGTTCTTC
v_call: TRBV4-1; j_call: TRBJ1-4; clone_size: once; d_call: TRBD1; cdr3_aa: CASSQDPGTEEKLFF; cdr3_nt: TGCGCCAGCAGCCAAGATCCTGGGACAGAAGAAAAACTGTTTTTT
v_call: TRBV6-1; j_call: TRBJ2-7; clone_size: -; d_call: -; cdr3_aa: CASSEVLRHEQYF; cdr3_nt: TGTGCCAGCAGTGAAGTTCTGCGCCACGAGCAGTACTTC
v_call: TRBV10-3; j_call: TRBJ2-2; clone_size: once; d_call: TRBD2; cdr3_aa: CAISDLLREGRTGELFF; cdr3_nt: TGTGCCATCAGTGACCTCTTGCGGGAGGGGCGGACCGGGGAGCTGTTTTTT
v_call: TRBV6-5; j_call: TRBJ1-3; clone_size: once; d_call: -; cdr3_aa: CASGHGDVSGNTIYF; cdr3_nt: TGTGCCAGCGGCCACGGGGACGTCTCTGGAAACACCATATATTTT
v_call: TRBV10-3; j_call: TRBJ2-5; clone_size: -; d_call: -; cdr3_aa: CAISRQPEGLYF; cdr3_nt: TGTGCCATCAGCAGACAGCCCGAGGGCTTATACTTC
v_call: TRBV27; j_call: TRBJ2-7; clone_size: -; d_call: -; cdr3_aa: CASSSGGQPYEQYF; cdr3_nt: TGTGCCAGCAGTAGCGGGGGACAGCCCTACGAGCAGTACTTC
v_call: TRBV6-1; j_call: TRBJ2-7; clone_size: -; d_call: -; cdr3_aa: CASSEAQPSSNEQYF; cdr3_nt: TGTGCCAGCAGTGAAGCGCAGCCCAGTAGCAACGAGCAGTACTTC
v_call: TRBV5-1; j_call: TRBJ1-2; clone_size: -; d_call: TRBD1; cdr3_aa: CASSLLAGGLYGYTF; cdr3_nt: TGCGCCAGCAGCTTGCTGGCAGGGGGTCTCTATGGCTACACCTTC
v_call: TRBV29-1; j_call: TRBJ2-3; clone_size: -; d_call: TRBD2; cdr3_aa: CSVHGLAGAGDTQYF; cdr3_nt: TGCAGCGTCCATGGACTAGCGGGAGCTGGGGATACGCAGTATTTT
v_call: TRBV7-8; j_call: TRBJ2-7; clone_size: -; d_call: -; cdr3_aa: CASSFSGPREYF; cdr3_nt: TGTGCCAGCAGCTTTTCGGGACCCCGGGAGTACTTC
v_call: TRBV11-3; j_call: TRBJ2-2; clone_size: -; d_call: TRBD2; cdr3_aa: CAISGRGTGELFF; cdr3_nt: TGTGCCATAAGCGGGAGAGGAACCGGGGAGCTGTTTTTT
v_call: TRBV7-9; j_call: TRBJ2-7; clone_size: -; d_call: -; cdr3_aa: CASSRGLNSYEQYF; cdr3_nt: TGTGCCAGCAGCCGAGGGCTCAACAGCTACGAGCAGTACTTC
v_call: TRBV19; j_call: TRBJ2-1; clone_size: -; d_call: -; cdr3_aa: CASTFTGNEQFF; cdr3_nt: TGTGCCAGCACCTTTACAGGGAATGAGCAGTTCTTC
v_call: TRBV6-1; j_call: TRBJ1-4; clone_size: -; d_call: TRBD1; cdr3_aa: CASSPGQGNEKLFF; cdr3_nt: TGTGCCAGCAGTCCTGGACAGGGTAACGAAAAACTGTTTTTT
v_call: TRBV30; j_call: TRBJ2-3; clone_size: few; d_call: -; cdr3_aa: CAWSSGVNGADTQYF; cdr3_nt: TGTGCCTGGAGTTCCGGAGTGAACGGGGCAGATACGCAGTATTTT
v_call: TRBV5-1; j_call: TRBJ1-1; clone_size: -; d_call: TRBD1; cdr3_aa: CASSFTGATEAFF; cdr3_nt: TGCGCCAGCAGCTTTACAGGGGCCACTGAAGCTTTCTTT
v_call: TRBV10-3; j_call: TRBJ2-1; clone_size: -; d_call: -; cdr3_aa: CAISSSGLAGGYNEQFF; cdr3_nt: -
v_call: TRBV5-4; j_call: TRBJ2-1; clone_size: -; d_call: -; cdr3_aa: CASSSDASTYNEQFF; cdr3_nt: TGTGCCAGCAGCTCAGACGCATCGACCTACAATGAGCAGTTCTTC
v_call: TRBV4-1; j_call: TRBJ2-1; clone_size: -; d_call: -; cdr3_aa: CASSQAPPGEQFF; cdr3_nt: TGCGCCAGCAGCCAAGCCCCGCCGGGTGAGCAGTTCTTC
v_call: TRBV2; j_call: TRBJ2-3; clone_size: -; d_call: -; cdr3_aa: CASSVWEEPTDTQYF; cdr3_nt: TGTGCCAGCAGTGTCTGGGAAGAACCCACAGATACGCAGTATTTT